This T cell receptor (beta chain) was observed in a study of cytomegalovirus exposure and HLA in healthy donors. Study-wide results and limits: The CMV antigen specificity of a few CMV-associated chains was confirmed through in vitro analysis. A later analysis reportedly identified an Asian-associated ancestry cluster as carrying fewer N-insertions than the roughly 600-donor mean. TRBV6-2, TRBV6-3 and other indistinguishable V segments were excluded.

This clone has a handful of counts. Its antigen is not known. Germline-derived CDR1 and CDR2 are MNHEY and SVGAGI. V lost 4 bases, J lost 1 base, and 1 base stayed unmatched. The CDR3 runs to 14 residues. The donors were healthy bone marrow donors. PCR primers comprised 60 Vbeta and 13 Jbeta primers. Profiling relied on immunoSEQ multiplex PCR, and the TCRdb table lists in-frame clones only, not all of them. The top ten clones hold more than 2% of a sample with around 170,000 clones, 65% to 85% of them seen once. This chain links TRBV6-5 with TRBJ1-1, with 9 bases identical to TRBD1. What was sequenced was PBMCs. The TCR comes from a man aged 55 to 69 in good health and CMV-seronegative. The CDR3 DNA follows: TGTGCCAGCAGTTGGGACAGGGCGAACACTGAAGCTTTCTTT. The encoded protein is CASSWDRANTEAFF.